The rows below give T cell receptor beta chains drawn from one sample of a study of T cell responses to AZD1222 COVID-19 vaccine. The method was immunoSEQ multiplex PCR; TCRdb's version includes in-frame clones alone and lacks a portion of them. The sample holds approximately 92,000 clones, about 85% seen once. Sequenced material: peripheral blood, taken on day 0 of AZD1222 vaccination. These receptors came from an adult in good health. CDR3s include the opening cysteine and the closing phenylalanine or tryptophan. D genes are given only for firm matches. A row's size may be missing; if present it is once, few, many or a size class.

V	size	D	J	CDR3	DNA
TRBV3-1/TRBV3-2	-	-	TRBJ2-7	CASSQGPGAGEQYF	TGTGCCAGCAGCCAAGGCCCAGGGGCGGGGGAGCAGTACTTC
TRBV5-1	-	TRBD2	TRBJ2-1	CASSSPLGLAENNEQFF	TGCGCCAGCAGCTCCCCCCTCGGGCTAGCGGAGAACAATGAGCAGTTCTTC
TRBV29-1	-	TRBD1	TRBJ2-5	CSVAVSRGRDETQYF	TGCAGCGTTGCAGTTTCGAGGGGGCGAGATGAGACCCAGTACTTC
TRBV5-6	once	TRBD1	TRBJ2-7	CASSWPGQGTYEQYF	TGTGCCAGCAGCTGGCCGGGACAGGGGACCTACGAGCAGTACTTC
TRBV3-1/TRBV3-2	-	-	TRBJ1-2	CASSQRDRVANYGYTF	TGTGCCAGCAGCCAACGCGACCGGGTAGCTAACTATGGCTACACCTTC
TRBV6-2/TRBV6-3	-	-	TRBJ2-5	CASSYSTGSQETQYF	TGTGCCAGCAGTTACTCGACAGGTTCCCAAGAGACCCAGTACTTC
TRBV5-5	-	-	TRBJ1-2	CASSSHDSSYGYTF	TGTGCCAGCAGCTCTCACGACAGCTCCTATGGCTACACCTTC
TRBV1	-	-	TRBJ2-3	CTSSLGGVTDTQYF	TGCACCAGCAGCCTCGGCGGTGTCACAGATACGCAGTATTTT
TRBV2	few	-	TRBJ2-4	CASRDYMGISKNIQYF	TGTGCCAGCAGGGACTACATGGGAATAAGCAAAAACATTCAGTACTTC
TRBV24-1	-	TRBD1	TRBJ1-5	CATSGGQNNQPQHF	TGTGCCACCAGTGGGGGACAGAACAATCAGCCCCAGCATTTT
TRBV2	-	-	TRBJ2-3	CASQRAQRLDTQYF	TGTGCCAGCCAGAGGGCTCAGCGGCTAGATACGCAGTATTTT
TRBV3-1/TRBV3-2	-	-	TRBJ1-1	CASSQDPGPGTEAFF	TGTGCCAGCAGCCAAGATCCAGGCCCGGGCACTGAAGCTTTCTTT
TRBV7-9	-	TRBD2	TRBJ2-5	CASSYGLAGGFQETQYF	TGTGCCAGCAGTTACGGACTAGCGGGGGGGTTTCAAGAGACCCAGTACTTC
TRBV4-2	few	TRBD1	TRBJ2-2	CASSQDLGQGRTGELFF	TGTGCCAGCAGCCAAGATCTGGGACAGGGGCGGACCGGGGAGCTGTTTTTT
TRBV27	-	-	TRBJ2-5	CASSLFAEGLETQYF	TGTGCCAGCAGTTTATTTGCGGAGGGGCTAGAGACCCAGTACTTC
TRBV25-1	-	-	TRBJ2-3	CASSEFTFTDTQYF	TGTGCCAGCAGTGAATTTACCTTCACAGATACGCAGTATTTT
TRBV27	-	-	TRBJ1-5	CASSFRGEQPQHF	TGTGCCAGCAGTTTTAGGGGAGAACAGCCCCAGCATTTT
TRBV4-3	-	-	TRBJ2-1	CASSHLTAGRDDEQFF	TGCGCCAGCAGCCACCTGACGGCGGGGCGTGATGATGAGCAGTTCTTC
TRBV27	-	-	TRBJ1-2	CASSAQSGGYGYTF	TGTGCCAGCAGTGCTCAGTCGGGCGGCTATGGCTACACCTTC
TRBV7-2	-	-	TRBJ2-7	CASSKGPAAEQYF	TGTGCCAGCAGCAAAGGTCCGGCGGCCGAGCAGTACTTC